A single sample is the source of the 26 T cell receptor beta chains below, sequenced in a study of cytomegalovirus exposure and HLA in healthy donors. Assay: immunoSEQ multiplex PCR; the TCRdb copy retains only in-frame clones and omits some. This sample carries about 82,000 clones, approximately 93% of them seen once, and the ten largest clones take roughly 0.74%. The sample consisted of PBMCs. The receptors were gathered from a young man in good health and CMV-seronegative.

This clone was seen a single time. The chain uses TRBV5-1 and TRBJ1-1; D unresolved. V was cut by 1 base and J by 0 bases, with 10 bases left in between. Germline values: CDR1 SGHRS, CDR2 YFSETQ. There are 15 residues in the CDR3. The CDR3 region is CASSLLVSMNTEAFF. In DNA form, the CDR3 reads TGCGCCAGCAGCTTGCTCGTCAGTATGAACACTGAAGCTTTCTTT.

This sequence joins TRBV9 and TRBJ2-2; maybe TRBD1 (6 bases). The CDR3 has 15 amino acids. Looked up from germline, CDR1 is SGDLS and CDR2 is YYNGEE. Trimming shortened V by 3 bases and J by 4 bases, and 13 bases separated the two germline ends. CDR3: CASSAPGAGTGELFF. As DNA, the CDR3 is TGTGCCAGCAGCGCCCCAGGGGCGGGCACCGGGGAGCTGTTTTTT.

The chain is built from TRBV27 and TRBJ2-7, with D possibly matching TRBD2 (5 bases). The germline V and J ends were trimmed by 0 bases and 7 bases, with 10 bases remaining between them. The germline gives CDR1 MNHEY, CDR2 SMNVEV (reference sequence). This CDR3 is 13 amino acids long. Here the CDR3 DNA reads TGTGCCAGCAGTTTATCGTCTCCGGGGGAGCAGTACTTC. Protein: CASSLSSPGEQYF.

This chain links TRBV11-2 with TRBJ1-4; 9 nucleotides align to TRBD1. J lost 6 bases, V lost 5 bases, and 4 bases had no gene match. This CDR3 has 14 residues. Germline V gene lookup returns CDR1 SGHAT and CDR2 FQNNGV. In DNA, the CDR3 is TGTGCCAGCAGCCGGGGACAGGGCGATGAAAAACTGTTTTTT. Amino acids: CASSRGQGDEKLFF.

The rearrangement links TRBV5-1 to TRBJ2-7; 8 bases align to TRBD1. In germline, CDR1 is SGHRS, CDR2 YFSETQ. The J segment lost 6 bases and the V segment lost 4 bases, leaving 9 bases of the junction unmatched. The CDR3 is made up of 14 amino acids. This CDR3 reads CASSGRDRSGEQYF. The CDR3 DNA follows: TGCGCCAGCAGCGGCCGGGACAGGTCGGGCGAGCAGTACTTC. Combining the CDR3 with reference TRBV5-1 and TRBJ2-7 gives the whole variable domain KAGVTQTPRYLIKTRGQQVTLSCSPISGHRSVSWYQQTPGQGLQFLFEYFSETQRNKGNFPGRFSGRQFSNSRSEMNVSTLELGDSALYLCASSGRDRSGEQYFGPGTRLTVT.

The chain uses TRBV5-6 and TRBJ2-7, with 7 bases identical to TRBD1. V trimming: 2 bases; J trimming: 2 bases; junction bases outside the gene matches: 7. The CDR3 runs 15 residues. The germline gives CDR1 SGHDT, CDR2 YYEEEE. CDR3 region: CASSLYWTGAYEQYF. The CDR3 bases are TGTGCCAGCAGCTTATACTGGACAGGAGCCTACGAGCAGTACTTC.

This chain uses TRBV5-1 with TRBJ2-7; 8 bases align to TRBD2. The V and J ends lost 6 bases and 7 bases, in that order; junction bases with no gene match: 18. Germline CDR1 and CDR2: SGHRS and YFSETQ. The CDR3 runs to 16 residues. The CDR3 spells CASTSGGVSKPGEQYF. The CDR3 nucleotides read TGCGCCAGCACCTCCGGGGGGGTGAGCAAACCTGGGGAGCAGTACTTC.

This chain uses TRBV5-5 with TRBJ1-1; TRBD1 is a possible D gene (6 bases). This CDR3 has 14 residues. Germline CDR1 and CDR2: SGHKS and YYEKEE (reference sequence). Trimming took off 2 bases at V and 4 bases at J, with 12 bases between the two ends. CDR3 in amino acids: CASSLNRDITEAFF. The CDR3, as DNA: TGTGCCAGCAGCTTAAACAGGGACATCACTGAAGCTTTCTTT.

The chain links TRBV30 to TRBJ1-2; a weak D match, TRBD1 (5 bases). V lost 5 bases and J 8 bases, leaving 18 bases between the germline ends. Germline CDR1 reads GTSNPN; CDR2 reads SVGIG (reference sequence). The CDR3 covers 13 residues. The CDR3 protein is CAWRARGGEGYTF. CDR3 DNA sequence: TGTGCCTGGCGGGCCCGGGGGGGGGAAGGCTACACCTTC.

Remarks on this clone: One end of the junction fails to match germline, which may point to a read error. The gene calls are TRBV7-2 and TRBJ2-5; unclear D gene. The CDR3 extends over 13 amino acids. Germline V gives CDR1 SGHTA, CDR2 FQGNSA. In nucleotides, the CDR3 is TGTGCCAGCAGCTTAGGACTCCTTATACAAACTAACTTC. Its translation is CASSLGLLIQTNF.

This chain links TRBV2 with TRBJ1-2; D unclear. V was clipped by 6 bases and J by 0 bases, with 8 bases between them. CDR1 and CDR2 from the germline V gene are SNHLY and FYNNEI. The CDR3 is 13 residues long. CDR3 residues: CASSLRSNYGYTF. The CDR3 region has the DNA TGTGCCAGCAGCCTCAGGTCTAACTATGGCTACACCTTC.

The chain uses TRBV5-6 and TRBJ1-1, with D hard to call. The V end lost 1 base, the J end lost 8 bases, and 21 bases lay between the germline ends. Germline V CDR1 and CDR2: SGHDT, YYEEEE. The CDR3 runs to 16 residues. The CDR3 DNA follows: TGTGCCAGCAGCTTGCCGCTACGCGCTTCCCTGGAGGAAGCTTTCTTT. Amino acid sequence: CASSLPLRASLEEAFF.

The chain is built from TRBV2 and TRBJ2-3; a possible D gene is TRBD2 (6 bases). V was shortened by 6 bases and J by 1 base, with 14 bases between the two germline ends. CDR1 is SNHLY and CDR2 is FYNNEI in the germline V gene. The CDR3 extends over 15 amino acids. This CDR3 is CASRGWGGGTDTQYF. CDR3 DNA: TGTGCCAGCAGGGGGTGGGGAGGAGGCACAGATACGCAGTATTTT.

The gene calls are TRBV6-5 and TRBJ1-5; a possible D gene is TRBD1 (6 bases). The CDR3 sequence is 16 residues long. CDR1 is MNHEY and CDR2 is SVGAGI in the germline V gene. With 0 bases removed from V and 7 bases from J, the gap between germline ends came to 16 bases. CDR3 DNA: TGTGCCAGCAGTTACTCGACCCCAGGGGCGGAACAGCCCCAGCATTTT. This translates into CASSYSTPGAEQPQHF.

This rearrangement joins TRBV30 to TRBJ1-6; TRBD1 aligns across 7 bases. This CDR3 comprises 17 residues. The V and J ends lost 5 bases and 5 bases, in that order; junction bases with no gene match: 15. Per germline, CDR1 GTSNPN and CDR2 SVGIG (reference sequence). CDR3 amino acids: CAWGQEITALNNSPLHF. CDR3 nucleotide sequence: TGTGCCTGGGGACAGGAAATTACGGCGTTAAATAATTCACCCCTCCACTTT.

The chain couples TRBV19 to TRBJ2-5, with 11 positions matching TRBD2. Germline CDR1 LNHDA, CDR2 SQIVND (reference sequence). With V trimmed by 5 bases and J by 5 bases, 7 bases remained unmatched. The CDR3 length is 15 residues. The CDR3 reads CASSRTSGSPETQYF. For the CDR3, the DNA is TGTGCCAGTAGTCGAACTAGCGGGAGCCCCGAGACCCAGTACTTC.

The chain recombines TRBV5-6 with TRBJ1-2; 10 positions agree with TRBD1. With V trimmed by 6 bases and J by 6 bases, 17 bases remained unmatched. This CDR3 spans 17 amino acids. Germline assignment: CDR1 SGHDT and CDR2 YYEEEE. CDR3 DNA: TGTGCCAGCAACAACCCGGGACAGGGGATTCTAAATGATGGCTACACCTTC. Translation gives CASNNPGQGILNDGYTF.

V gene TRBV7-6 combines with J gene TRBJ1-1; tentative D call: TRBD1 (5 bases). The V gene's germline CDR1 is SGHVS and CDR2 FNYEAQ. CDR3 length: 13 residues. Trimming removed 1 base at V and 8 bases at J, with 11 bases between. The CDR3 sequence is CASSLGGGAEAFF. The CDR3 bases are TGTGCCAGCAGCTTAGGAGGAGGGGCGGAAGCTTTCTTT.

The CDR3 DNA sequence: TGCGCCAGCATCTCCCCAGGACTAGCGCCCGGGGAGCTGTTTTTT. This encodes CASISPGLAPGELFF. The V call is TRBV10-2, the J call TRBJ2-2, with 9 bases lining up with TRBD2. Trimming took 7 bases from V and 6 from J; bases not matched to a gene: 9. CDR3 size: 15 residues. The germline gives CDR1 WSHSY, CDR2 SAAADI.

This sequence joins TRBV19 and TRBJ1-5; weak D call: TRBD1 (6 bases). Between the trimmed V and J ends, which lost 7 bases and 6 bases, there was a span of 13 bases. Germline assignment: CDR1 LNHDA and CDR2 SQIVND (reference sequence). The CDR3 contains 13 residues. This CDR3 reads CASTYRETQPQHF. CDR3 bases: TGTGCCAGTACCTACAGGGAAACTCAGCCCCAGCATTTT.

The count of this clone is one. The genes are TRBV2 and TRBJ2-7; TRBD2 might be the D (5 bases). Trimming pared 6 bases from V and 5 bases from J, leaving 11 bases between. This CDR3 has 12 residues. Germline CDR1 reads SNHLY; CDR2 reads FYNNEI. The CDR3 protein is CASSATSNEQYF. In nucleotides, the CDR3 is TGTGCCAGCAGCGCAACTAGTAACGAGCAGTACTTC.

The chain uses TRBV6-1 and TRBJ1-1; no clear D. Germline V CDR1 and CDR2: MNHNS, SASEGT. Trimming removed 2 bases from V and 4 bases from J, with 17 bases in between. CDR3 size: 16 residues. The CDR3 spells CASSERAIARGTEAFF. CDR3 coding DNA: TGTGCCAGCAGTGAACGGGCCATCGCCCGGGGCACTGAAGCTTTCTTT.

As DNA, the CDR3 is TGCGCCAGCAGCGCCGGGTCTGGGGCCAACGTCCTGACTTTC. Its translation is CASSAGSGANVLTF. J is TRBJ2-6 and V is TRBV5-1; D call uncertain. CDR3 length: 14 amino acids. Trimming pared 4 bases from V and 1 base from J, leaving 6 bases between. Germline-derived CDR1 and CDR2 are SGHRS and YFSETQ.

This clone showed up just once. The J gene is TRBJ1-5, the V gene TRBV29-1; D call uncertain. CDR1 is SQVTM, CDR2 ANQGSEA, per germline. CDR3 length: 15 amino acids. With 4 bases removed from V and 0 bases from J, the gap between germline ends came to 13 bases. CDR3 bases: TGCAGCGTTGCTGTTGGGCAGTCTAGCAATCAGCCCCAGCATTTT. It encodes CSVAVGQSSNQPQHF.

This chain links TRBV19 with TRBJ1-5; TRBD1 might be the D (6 bases). The germline gives CDR1 LNHDA, CDR2 SQIVND (reference sequence). V was trimmed by 4 bases and J by 0 bases, leaving 13 bases between them. This CDR3 has 16 amino acids. CDR3 region: CASSTRGSYSNQPQHF. The CDR3 coding sequence is TGTGCCAGTAGTACCAGGGGTTCTTATAGCAATCAGCCCCAGCATTTT.

The genes are TRBV28 and TRBJ1-1, with D perhaps TRBD1 (5 bases). CDR3 length: 12 amino acids. CDR1 is MDHEN and CDR2 is SYDVKM in the germline V gene. V gave up 3 bases and J gave up 4 bases, with 6 bases separating them. The CDR3 DNA sequence: TGTGCCAGCAGTTTCGGGGGCACTGAAGCTTTCTTT. It yields the protein CASSFGGTEAFF.